These 20 T cell receptor beta chains were sequenced from one sample in a study of T cell responses to AZD1222 COVID-19 vaccine. Only in-frame clones appear in the TCRdb table, and some are missing; sequencing was by immunoSEQ multiplex PCR. The sample lists some 140,000 clones; 93% were seen once. The sample consisted of peripheral blood, taken on day 0 of AZD1222 vaccination. These receptors all come from an adult in good health.

This clone was seen only a few times. This chain links TRBV6-2 or TRBV6-3 with TRBJ2-3, with 11 bases matching TRBD2. CDR1 MNHEY and CDR2 SVGEGT come from the germline V gene. V lost 4 bases and J lost 5; bases outside the gene matches: 5. The CDR3 has 15 residues. CDR3 bases: TGTGCCAGCAGTTGGAATGGACTAGCGGGAGATACGCAGTATTTT. Translating it yields CASSWNGLAGDTQYF.

The V and J genes are TRBV2 and TRBJ2-1; TRBD2 matches at 10 bases. With V trimmed by 7 bases and J by 7 bases, 4 bases remained unmatched. The CDR3 runs to 13 residues. Germline assignment: CDR1 SNHLY and CDR2 FYNNEI. DNA for the CDR3: TGTGCCAGCATTCAACTAGCGGGAAATGAGCAGTTCTTC. Encoded protein: CASIQLAGNEQFF.

V gene TRBV5-6 combines with J gene TRBJ2-7; tentative D call: TRBD1 (6 bases). V shed 2 bases and J shed 3 bases, with 15 bases lying between them. CDR1 is SGHDT, CDR2 YYEEEE, per germline. The CDR3 is 15 amino acids. CDR3 loop: CASSFRGLDYYEQYF. CDR3 DNA: TGTGCCAGCAGCTTCAGGGGTCTCGATTACTACGAGCAGTACTTC.

The V gene is TRBV28, the J gene TRBJ1-6; unclear D gene. Trimming stripped 5 bases from V and 5 bases from J, with 13 bases between. CDR1 MDHEN and CDR2 SYDVKM come from the germline V gene. The CDR3 has 15 amino acids. The CDR3 protein is CASSTPGGHNSPLHF. CDR3 sequence (DNA): TGTGCCAGCAGTACTCCCGGAGGGCATAATTCACCCCTCCACTTT.

The genes are TRBV9 and TRBJ2-3; weak D call: TRBD1 (8 bases). V gave up 4 bases and J gave up 3 bases, with 18 bases separating them. The CDR3 consists of 16 residues. Per germline, CDR1 SGDLS and CDR2 YYNGEE. The CDR3 reads CASSPLRGRGTDTQYF. In nucleotides, the CDR3 is TGTGCCAGCAGCCCTCTCAGGGGGCGGGGGACAGATACGCAGTATTTT.

J is TRBJ2-3 and V is TRBV7-9, with D perhaps TRBD1 (6 bases). Germline V CDR1 and CDR2: SEHNR, FQNEAQ (reference sequence). V was trimmed by 5 bases and J by 1 base, leaving 7 bases between them. This CDR3 comprises 13 residues. The CDR3 DNA is TGTGCCAGCAGCCCAGGGGGCACAGATACGCAGTATTTT. This translates into CASSPGGTDTQYF.

The rearrangement uses TRBV21-1 and TRBJ2-3; the table's D call of TRBD2 was not tested on the DNA. TRBV21-1 is recorded as a pseudogene. The CDR3 length is 18 residues. This CDR3 is CASSKPSWTSGCTDTQYF. The DNA for the CDR3 is TGTGCCAGCAGCAAACCTAGCTGGACTAGCGGTTGCACAGATACGCAGTATTTT.

V gene TRBV5-8 combines with J gene TRBJ1-5, with TRBD1 as a possible D gene (5 bases). Trimming removed 3 bases from V and 0 bases from J, with 10 bases in between. Germline CDR1 is SGHTS and CDR2 is YDEGEE. The CDR3 is 15 residues long. CDR3 nucleotides: TGTGCCAGCAGCTCCGGGGCCTATAGCAATCAGCCCCAGCATTTT. It codes for CASSSGAYSNQPQHF.

This rearrangement joins TRBV3-1 (or the pseudogene TRBV3-2) to TRBJ2-3, with a possible D match to TRBD2 (5 bases). The CDR3 is 13 residues long. Germline loops: CDR1 LGHDT, CDR2 YNNKEL (reference sequence). Trimming shortened V by 2 bases and J by 7 bases, and 10 bases separated the two germline ends. The CDR3 loop reads CASSQQERNTQYF. Here the CDR3 DNA reads TGTGCCAGCAGCCAACAAGAGCGGAATACGCAGTATTTT.

The rearrangement joins TRBV15 to TRBJ1-2; the D gene is possibly TRBD1 (5 bases). The CDR3 runs to 14 residues. Deletions cut 4 bases from V and 3 bases from J, with 12 bases between. The germline gives CDR1 LNHNV, CDR2 YYDKDF (reference sequence). The CDR3 reads CATSMIGGDYGYTF. CDR3 nucleotides: TGTGCCACCAGCATGATCGGAGGGGACTATGGCTACACCTTC.

The gene calls are TRBV7-2 and TRBJ1-6, with a tentative D call TRBD1 (5 bases). In germline, CDR1 is SGHTA, CDR2 FQGNSA. This CDR3 is 16 amino acids long. V gave up 4 bases and J gave up 7 bases, with 17 bases separating them. For the CDR3, the DNA is TGTGCCAGCAGCTCGACTGGGACGGTCTTGAATTCACCCCTCCACTTT. Translation gives CASSSTGTVLNSPLHF.

The CDR3 sequence is CASSLDRASSYNEQFF. CDR3 in DNA: TGTGCCAGCAGCTTAGACAGAGCCAGCTCCTACAATGAGCAGTTCTTC. V and J are TRBV7-2 and TRBJ2-1, with D unclear. The germline V gene encodes CDR1 SGHTA and CDR2 FQGNSA. Deletions cut 1 base from V and 0 bases from J, with 10 bases between. The CDR3 totals 16 residues.

The chain employs TRBV5-4 and TRBJ1-2; 8 bases match TRBD1. The CDR3 runs to 13 residues. V lost 4 bases to trimming and J lost 3 bases; unmatched junction nucleotides: 2. Looked up from germline, CDR1 is SGHNT and CDR2 is YYREEE (reference sequence). The CDR3 nucleotides are TGTGCCAGCAGCCAGGGACAGGACTATGGCTACACCTTC. It yields the protein CASSQGQDYGYTF.

The CDR3 reads CATSRDRGRNQPQHF. The CDR3 DNA follows: TGTGCCACCAGCAGAGACCGGGGAAGGAATCAGCCCCAGCATTTT. This sequence joins TRBV15 and TRBJ1-5; D unresolved. CDR3 size: 15 residues. V lost 0 bases to trimming and J lost 4 bases, with 10 bases between them. Germline V lookup: CDR1 LNHNV, CDR2 YYDKDF (reference sequence).

The J gene is TRBJ1-6, the V gene TRBV9, with 8 bases fitting TRBD1. The V segment lost 4 bases and the J segment 8 bases; nucleotides outside the gene matches: 11. This CDR3 is 16 amino acids long. Germline V gene data show CDR1 as SGDLS and CDR2 as YYNGEE. The CDR3 sequence: CASSPQALQGDSPLHF. DNA of the CDR3: TGTGCCAGCAGCCCCCAAGCGCTACAGGGGGATTCACCCCTCCACTTT.

This chain uses TRBV6-1 with TRBJ1-6; D not resolved. V shed 3 bases and J shed 4 bases, with 7 bases lying between them. The germline V gene encodes CDR1 MNHNS and CDR2 SASEGT. The CDR3 consists of 14 residues. CDR3 loop: CASSDRQYNSPLHF. CDR3 bases: TGTGCCAGCAGTGATAGGCAGTATAATTCACCCCTCCACTTT.

This sequence joins TRBV3-1 (or the pseudogene TRBV3-2) and TRBJ1-1; 8 positions agree with TRBD1. V shed 3 bases, J shed 8 bases, and the junction held 8 bases outside the gene matches. This CDR3 spans 14 amino acids. Per the germline V gene, CDR1 is LGHDT and CDR2 is YNNKEL (reference sequence). The CDR3 protein is CASSHGGRDREAFF. Written as DNA, the CDR3 is TGTGCCAGCAGCCATGGAGGTCGGGACAGGGAAGCTTTCTTT.

The rearrangement joins TRBV27 to TRBJ2-3; TRBD2 matches 8 bases. Germline assignment: CDR1 MNHEY and CDR2 SMNVEV (reference sequence). The CDR3 length is 16 residues. Germline trimming cut 6 bases from V and 3 bases from J; bases unmatched to any gene: 11. CDR3 nucleotide sequence: TGTGCCAGCAGCCCGACTAGCGCGAGACGGACAGATACGCAGTATTTT. This gives the protein CASSPTSARRTDTQYF.

J is TRBJ1-5 and V is TRBV7-6, with 7 bases that match TRBD1. Germline values: CDR1 SGHVS, CDR2 FNYEAQ. The CDR3 consists of 16 residues. The J segment lost 6 bases and the V segment lost 0 bases, leaving 8 bases of the junction unmatched. The CDR3 sequence is CASSLARGGAGQPQHF. CDR3 in DNA: TGTGCCAGCAGCTTAGCGCGAGGGGGCGCGGGTCAGCCCCAGCATTTT.

J is TRBJ1-1 and V is TRBV7-8; no firm D call. The germline CDR1 and CDR2 sequences are SGHVS and FQNEAQ. The V end was cut by 2 bases, the J end by 1 base, with 14 bases between. CDR3 size: 16 residues. Here the CDR3 reads CASSLSSGPKNTEAFF. The DNA of the CDR3 is TGTGCCAGCAGCTTAAGCAGCGGACCCAAGAACACTGAAGCTTTCTTT.